Presented here are 26 T cell receptor beta chains from one specimen sequenced in a study of T-cell memory formation after mild COVID-19. Each CDR3 protein gets one entry after TCRdb re-called the 5' RACE reads with MiXCR. This sample yields 350,000 to 450,000 distinct CDR3 sequences, of which roughly 20% are seen a single time; approximately 8.1% belongs to the top ten. The sample comprised PBMCs or a T cell subset sorted from them (not recorded which). Every receptor here comes from an adult woman who had mild COVID-19 (a few samples of this study predate the infection). Cell type and time point are not known.

The chain combines TRBV10-3 with TRBJ1-2; D gene uncertain. Trimming left V 6 bases short and J 3 bases short, with 8 bases between. Germline CDR1 is ENHRY and CDR2 is SYGVKD. CDR3 size: 12 residues. This CDR3 is CAISAWDYGYTF. Written as DNA, the CDR3 is TGTGCCATCAGCGCGTGGGACTATGGCTACACCTTC.

The chain employs TRBV5-1 and TRBJ2-7, with 9 positions matching TRBD1. The CDR3 runs to 15 residues. Germline-derived CDR1 and CDR2 are SGHRS and YFSETQ. The V segment lost 8 bases and the J segment 4 bases; nucleotides outside the gene matches: 13. Here the CDR3 DNA reads TGCGCCAGTCAAAATCGTCCCGGGACAGGGTACGAGCAGTACTTC. This codes for CASQNRPGTGYEQYF.

This clonotype has only a few counts. V is TRBV7-3 and J is TRBJ1-2, with 7 bases aligning to TRBD1. Trimming at V came to 5 bases and at J to 4 bases, leaving 7 bases not matched to a gene. In germline, CDR1 is SGHTA, CDR2 FQGTGA. This CDR3 is 14 amino acids long. The CDR3 coding sequence is TGTGCCAGCAGCCCCCTGGACAGGTCCTATGGCTACACCTTC. It codes for CASSPLDRSYGYTF.

The genes are TRBV12-3 or TRBV12-4 and TRBJ2-1; D is perhaps TRBD1 (5 bases). V gave up 5 bases and J gave up 7 bases, with 15 bases separating them. CDR3 size: 14 residues. The CDR3 region is CASSPRTLGNEQFF. DNA of the CDR3: TGTGCCAGCAGTCCCCGGACACTCGGGAATGAGCAGTTCTTC.

This clonotype has just one count. The V call is TRBV6-1, the J call TRBJ2-1; 11 nucleotides agree with TRBD2. V was pared by 2 bases and J by 3 bases, with 3 bases of the junction left unmatched. This CDR3 contains 16 residues. Germline CDR1 is MNHNS and CDR2 is SASEGT. The CDR3 spells CASSENLAGGYNEQFF. CDR3 DNA sequence: TGTGCCAGCAGTGAAAACCTAGCGGGGGGCTACAATGAGCAGTTCTTC.

In this sample, this clonotype turned up a few times. The chain has TRBV27 and TRBJ2-7, with D possibly being TRBD1 or TRBD2 (5 bases each). CDR1 and CDR2 (germline): MNHEY, SMNVEV (reference sequence). Trimming removed 6 bases at V and 1 base at J, with 10 bases between. This CDR3 comprises 13 residues. The CDR3 sequence: CASRGDDSYEQYF. In DNA, the CDR3 is TGTGCCAGCAGGGGGGACGATTCCTACGAGCAGTACTTC.

This clonotype turned up a few times. The rearrangement links TRBV12-3 or TRBV12-4 to TRBJ2-1; no clear D gene. The CDR3 totals 11 residues. Trimming took 6 bases from V and 10 from J, leaving 10 bases between them. As DNA, the CDR3 is TGTGCCAGCAGCTACAGCAAAGAGCAGTTCTTC. Protein product: CASSYSKEQFF.

This clonotype has a handful of counts. CDR3 loop: CASSPDRGVNQPQHF. CDR3 coding DNA: TGTGCCAGCTCACCGGACAGGGGCGTCAATCAGCCCCAGCATTTT. The chain links TRBV18 to TRBJ1-5, with TRBD1 matching over 9 bases. The CDR3 consists of 15 residues. J was trimmed by 3 bases and V by 3 bases; bases with no gene match: 3. Germline V CDR1 and CDR2: KGHSH, LQKENI.

This chain links TRBV20-1 with TRBJ2-3; TRBD1 agrees at 8 bases. Germline V gene lookup returns CDR1 DFQATT and CDR2 SNEGSKA (reference sequence). The trim removed 5 bases at V and 0 bases at J, leaving 4 bases unmatched. This CDR3 is built from 14 residues. The CDR3 region is CSAQGASSTDTQYF. The CDR3 coding sequence is TGCAGTGCTCAGGGGGCATCGAGCACAGATACGCAGTATTTT.

The gene calls are TRBV12-3 or TRBV12-4 and TRBJ2-1; D is ambiguous. Deletions cut 6 bases from V and 1 base from J, with 10 bases between. This CDR3 comprises 14 residues. The CDR3 nucleotides read TGTGCCAGCAGCTTCGGGTGGTCCTACAATGAGCAGTTCTTC. It yields the protein CASSFGWSYNEQFF.

The rearrangement uses TRBV3-1 and TRBJ1-2; D is unresolved. The germline V gene has CDR1 LGHDT and CDR2 YNNKEL (reference sequence). The V end lost 1 base, the J end lost 8 bases, and 8 bases lay between the germline ends. CDR3 length equals 12 residues. In DNA form, the CDR3 reads TGTGCCAGCAGCCAAGCCGCCAGGGGCTACACCTTC. As protein: CASSQAARGYTF.

The chain employs TRBV7-2 and TRBJ2-1; unclear D gene. CDR1 is SGHTA, CDR2 FQGNSA, per germline. V was trimmed by 1 base and J by 8 bases, leaving 15 bases between them. The CDR3 covers 15 residues. CDR3 region: CASSLDPLDFDEQFF. The CDR3 DNA follows: TGTGCCAGCAGCTTAGACCCCCTAGATTTCGATGAGCAGTTCTTC. The whole variable domain, remainder taken from reference TRBV7-2 and TRBJ2-1, is GAGVSQSPSNKVTEKGKDVELRCDPISGHTALYWYRQSLGQGLEFLIYFQGNSAPDKSGLPSDRFSAERTGGSVSTLTIQRTQQEDSAVYLCASSLDPLDFDEQFFGPGTRLTVL.

The chain has TRBV5-1 and TRBJ2-6; D unresolved. The CDR3 runs to 13 residues. Between the trimmed V and J ends, which lost 3 bases and 4 bases, there was a span of 5 bases. Looked up from germline, CDR1 is SGHRS and CDR2 is YFSETQ. The CDR3 here is CASSSVGANVLTF. In DNA, the CDR3 is TGCGCCAGCAGCTCGGTGGGGGCCAACGTCCTGACTTTC.

This clonotype came up a few times. The V call is TRBV29-1, the J call TRBJ2-1; maybe TRBD1 (6 bases). V was pared by 7 bases and J by 3 bases, with 19 bases between. Germline V gives CDR1 SQVTM, CDR2 ANQGSEA. The CDR3 totals 15 residues. The CDR3 DNA reads as TGCAGCGCCTCACAGGGCTCCGTCTACTACAATGAGCAGTTCTTC. Its translation is CSASQGSVYYNEQFF.

The gene calls are TRBV15 and TRBJ1-4; D uncertain. This CDR3 region has 15 residues. The V end lost 0 bases, the J end lost 0 bases, and 5 bases lay between the germline ends. In germline, CDR1 is LNHNV, CDR2 YYDKDF (reference sequence). The CDR3 reads CATSRDGATNEKLFF. CDR3 DNA sequence: TGTGCCACCAGCAGAGACGGGGCAACTAATGAAAAACTGTTTTTT.

This sequence joins TRBV4-2 and TRBJ2-1; 11 nucleotides align to TRBD1. The CDR3 is 17 residues long. CDR1 is LGHNA, CDR2 YNFKEQ, per germline. J lost 5 bases, V lost 0 bases, and 6 bases had no gene match. CDR3 nucleotide sequence: TGTGCCAGCAGCCAAGATAACGGACAGGGGGCTCACAATGAGCAGTTCTTC. This translates into CASSQDNGQGAHNEQFF.

J is TRBJ2-7 and V is TRBV7-2, with 12 nucleotides matching TRBD2. Germline lookup yields CDR1 SGHTA and CDR2 FQGNSA. This CDR3 is built from 15 residues. V lost 5 bases, J lost 5 bases, and 7 bases stayed unmatched. The CDR3 DNA reads as TGTGCCAGCAGCAGACTAGCGGGGGTCAGGAACGAGCAGTACTTC. Its protein product is CASSRLAGVRNEQYF.

This clonotype came up a few times. The V and J genes are TRBV20-1 and TRBJ1-5; D ambiguous. The CDR3 runs to 14 residues. Trimming shortened V by 4 bases and J by 0 bases, and 10 bases separated the two germline ends. Germline V gene data show CDR1 as DFQATT and CDR2 as SNEGSKA (reference sequence). The CDR3 is CSATMGSSNQPQHF. The CDR3 DNA reads as TGCAGTGCTACGATGGGCAGTAGCAATCAGCCCCAGCATTTT.

The chain couples TRBV5-1 to TRBJ2-1; D is possibly TRBD1 (6 bases). The CDR3 consists of 15 residues. CDR1 is SGHRS and CDR2 is YFSETQ in the germline V gene. Trimming took off 1 base at V and 8 bases at J, with 16 bases between the two ends. This CDR3 reads CASSLWQGSGDEQFF. The CDR3 nucleotides are TGCGCCAGCAGCTTGTGGCAGGGGTCCGGGGATGAGCAGTTCTTC.

Ten or more counts support this clonotype. CDR3 sequence: CATSDPGQGDYGYTF. DNA of the CDR3: TGTGCCACCAGTGATCCGGGGCAGGGGGACTATGGCTACACCTTC. The chain couples TRBV24-1 to TRBJ1-2; TRBD1 matches at 7 bases. The germline gives CDR1 KGHDR, CDR2 SFDVKD. The CDR3 covers 15 residues. The trim removed 3 bases at V and 3 bases at J, leaving 6 bases unmatched.

The rearrangement joins TRBV2 to TRBJ2-2, with TRBD2 matching 9 bases. The CDR3 has 17 residues. V gave up 2 bases and J gave up 4 bases; unmatched junction bases: 8. From germline, CDR1 is SNHLY and CDR2 FYNNEI. CDR3 in DNA: TGTGCCAGCAGTGAACGGGCGGGGGGGCCAGCCACCGGGGAGCTGTTTTTT. Its translation: CASSERAGGPATGELFF.

The chain has TRBV4-1 and TRBJ1-4, with D tentatively TRBD1 (6 bases). CDR3 size: 15 residues. In germline, CDR1 is MGHRA, CDR2 YSYEKL. Trimming took off 4 bases at V and 0 bases at J, with 9 bases between the two ends. The CDR3 spells CASSRDISTNEKLFF. CDR3 coding DNA: TGCGCCAGCAGCCGGGACATATCAACTAATGAAAAACTGTTTTTT.

This chain links TRBV28 with TRBJ2-5; no reliable D call. Germline V gene lookup returns CDR1 MDHEN and CDR2 SYDVKM. This CDR3 is built from 15 residues. With 4 bases removed from V and 8 bases from J, the gap between germline ends came to 20 bases. The CDR3 loop is CASSSYGDPGDTQYF. In nucleotides, the CDR3 is TGTGCCAGCAGTTCATACGGTGACCCCGGTGACACCCAGTACTTC.

The CDR3 DNA sequence: TGCAGTGGTTGGAGTGGGAATGAGCAGTTCTTC. This gives the protein CSGWSGNEQFF. The chain joins TRBV20-1 to TRBJ2-1, with unresolved D. V lost 7 bases, J lost 7 bases, and 11 bases lay in between. Germline V gene lookup returns CDR1 DFQATT and CDR2 SNEGSKA (reference sequence). The CDR3 runs 11 residues.

This chain uses TRBV12-3 or TRBV12-4 with TRBJ2-2; the D gene is possibly TRBD2 (6 bases). This CDR3 has 16 residues. V was pared by 6 bases and J by 4 bases, with 18 bases between. The CDR3 nucleotides read TGTGCCAGCAGGGACATGGGCGGGGAAGGCACCGGGGAGCTGTTTTTT. Protein sequence: CASRDMGGEGTGELFF.

The rearrangement joins TRBV4-2 to TRBJ2-7; D gene ambiguous. The CDR3 has 15 residues. From germline, CDR1 is LGHNA and CDR2 YNFKEQ. V was pared by 0 bases and J by 6 bases, with 15 bases between. This CDR3 is CASSQDPGSFAEQYF. CDR3 DNA: TGTGCCAGCAGCCAAGATCCTGGTTCCTTCGCCGAGCAGTACTTC.